This TCR beta chain appears in the sequencing data of a study of shared clonotypes between healthy human individuals. Study summary: Three CD4 naive, three CD4 memory, two CD8 naive and one CD8 memory plate were used per donor.

Positively selected for CCR7, the CD45RO-negative cells used as naive CD8 cells excluded terminally differentiated effector memory CD45RA+ cells. Healthy and HIV-negative, the adult donors had no recent acute infections or vaccinations. Regarding this clone: Its antigen is unidentified. Other nucleotide sequences in the sample specify the same CDR3.

V shed 3 bases and J 5 bases; nucleotides not matched to a gene: 3. Germline V gene sequence: CDR1 LGHNA, CDR2 YSLEER. The CDR3 loop spans 13 amino acids. The method was immunoSEQ multiplex PCR; TCRdb's version includes in-frame clones alone and lacks a portion of them. This table has roughly 890,000 clones, about 92% appearing once. Study outcomes and limitations: Clonotypes that were shared across four donors made up about 4.5% of naive CD4 clonotypes.

Sequencing used naive CD8+ T cells sorted from blood. J is TRBJ1-1 and V is TRBV4-3; TRBD1 matches 7 bases. This sequence originates from a man aged 25 to 40 in good health. The CDR3 coding sequence is TGCGCCAGCAGCCAGTACAGGGGAACTGAAGCTTTCTTT. Encoded protein: CASSQYRGTEAFF.